Listed below are T cell receptor beta chains from one sample, sequenced in a study of tumor-infiltrating lymphocytes in primary liver carcinoma. Each CDR3 protein is one row after TCRdb ran MiXCR on the multiplex PCR reads. The sample includes about 120,000 distinct CDR3 sequences, approximately 71% of them seen just once. Material for sequencing was tumor-adjacent normal liver tissue. The receptors were sampled from a woman aged 55-70 years with primary liver carcinoma and hepatitis B virus infection. Both conserved end residues are part of each CDR3. The order of the fields is clone size, V gene, D gene, J gene, CDR3 DNA, CDR3 protein. A D gene is named only where the DNA matches it firmly. Clone size is shown for a subset of rows, as once, few, many or a class of expanded clone.

clone size: few; V gene: TRBV5-1; D gene: .; J gene: TRBJ2-1; CDR3 DNA: TGCGCCAGCAGCTTCCCCAAGAGCTCCTACAATGAGCAGTTCTTC; CDR3 protein: CASSFPKSSYNEQFF
clone size: many; V gene: TRBV28; D gene: TRBD1; J gene: TRBJ2-3; CDR3 DNA: TGTGCCAGCAGTTTAATCCCCGACAGGGAAACGCAGTATTTT; CDR3 protein: CASSLIPDRETQYF
clone size: .; V gene: TRBV29-1; D gene: .; J gene: TRBJ2-7; CDR3 DNA: TGCAGCGTTGGAAGGAGCTCCTACGAGCAGTACTTT; CDR3 protein: CSVGRSSYEQYF
clone size: .; V gene: TRBV4-2; D gene: .; J gene: TRBJ1-3; CDR3 DNA: TGTGCCAGCAGCCAAGCAGGAGGGACCACTGGAAACACCATATACTTT; CDR3 protein: CASSQAGGTTGNTIYF
clone size: .; V gene: TRBV28; D gene: .; J gene: TRBJ2-1; CDR3 DNA: TGTGCCAGTAGTCCCCCGTTGGGTAGCAATGAGCAGTTCTTC; CDR3 protein: CASSPPLGSNEQFF
clone size: .; V gene: TRBV30; D gene: TRBD2; J gene: TRBJ2-3; CDR3 DNA: TGTGGCTGGGATAGCGGGAAGTCGGCAGATACGCAGTATTTT; CDR3 protein: CGWDSGKSADTQYF
clone size: many; V gene: TRBV12-3/TRBV12-4; D gene: .; J gene: TRBJ2-5; CDR3 DNA: TGTGCCAGCAGAAACAACCTGGAGACCCAGTACTTC; CDR3 protein: CASRNNLETQYF
clone size: .; V gene: TRBV29-1; D gene: TRBD2; J gene: TRBJ2-2; CDR3 DNA: TGTAGCGTCCCCGGGGCTAGCGGGAGCATGGCCGGGGAGCTGTTTTTT; CDR3 protein: CSVPGASGSMAGELFF
clone size: .; V gene: TRBV11-1; D gene: .; J gene: TRBJ2-7; CDR3 DNA: TGTGCCAGCAGCTTAGGATACCTCCGCGAGCGGTGCTTC; CDR3 protein: CASSLGYLRERCF
clone size: .; V gene: TRBV10-2; D gene: TRBD2; J gene: TRBJ2-7; CDR3 DNA: TGCACCAGCACTCGTTGGGGTAGCGGGAGGAACGGGGCGACCTACGAGCAGTACTTC; CDR3 protein: CTSTRWGSGRNGATYEQYF
clone size: many; V gene: TRBV6-5; D gene: .; J gene: TRBJ1-2; CDR3 DNA: TGTGCCAGCAGTCAGACCGGGACACGGGGTGGCTATGGCTACACCTTC; CDR3 protein: CASSQTGTRGGYGYTF
clone size: .; V gene: TRBV11-2; D gene: .; J gene: TRBJ2-7; CDR3 DNA: TGTGCCGGCAGTTTATTGACGGGAGTGACCTACGAGCAGTACTTC; CDR3 protein: CAGSLLTGVTYEQYF
clone size: .; V gene: TRBV11-2; D gene: TRBD2; J gene: TRBJ2-2; CDR3 DNA: TGTGCCAGCAGCCCCGACCCCTGGACTAGCAGGATGGGGACCGGGGAGCTGTTTTTT; CDR3 protein: CASSPDPWTSRMGTGELFF
clone size: .; V gene: TRBV7-9; D gene: .; J gene: TRBJ2-1; CDR3 DNA: TGTGCCGGCAGCCGCAAACAGGGTGAGAATGAGCAGTTCTTC; CDR3 protein: CAGSRKQGENEQFF
clone size: .; V gene: TRBV11-2; D gene: TRBD2; J gene: TRBJ2-3; CDR3 DNA: TGTGCCAGCGGCTTAAAGGGCCTAGCGGGATTGAGAGTCCGCACAGATACACAGTATTTT; CDR3 protein: CASGLKGLAGLRVRTDTQYF
clone size: many; V gene: TRBV30; D gene: .; J gene: TRBJ1-2; CDR3 DNA: TGTGCCTGGAGTGTACGGGGAGGCTACACCTTC; CDR3 protein: CAWSVRGGYTF
clone size: many; V gene: TRBV28; D gene: TRBD1; J gene: TRBJ2-7; CDR3 DNA: TGTGCCAGCAGTCGGGACAGCGCGAGCTCCTACGAGCAGTACTTC; CDR3 protein: CASSRDSASSYEQYF